The 6 T cell receptor beta chains presented below share a single source sample, sequenced in a study of T cells in Graves' hyperthyroidism and ophthalmopathy (dated by TCRdb to the late 2010s). Libraries were constructed by multiplex PCR. Sequencing was performed on an Illumina HiSeq 2000. Amplification of TCR beta CDR3 regions was carried out from RNA transcripts. For the first round of RT-PCR on the TCR CDR3, the HTBI primer set was used together with the Qiagen OneStep RT-PCR kit. TCRdb reanalyzed the raw reads on its own, using fastp at Q25 for trimming and MiXCR for clone calling, and kept in-frame beta chains. Each entry is one CDR3 protein sequence, shown with its most common DNA and genes. The sample profile shows approximately 600,000 distinct CDR3 sequences; approximately 14% of them were found once. The ten largest clones represent 4% to 5.5% of the sample. The sample comprised blood. The source of these receptors is a woman aged 40 to 49 with Graves' ophthalmopathy.

This clonotype has at least ten counts. The chain carries TRBV6-1 and TRBJ2-7, with 7 bases lining up with TRBD2. CDR1 is MNHNS and CDR2 is SASEGT in the germline V gene. The length of the CDR3 is 15 residues. With 6 bases clipped from V and 2 bases from J, the junction kept 10 bases outside the gene matches. The CDR3 nucleotides are TGTGCCAGCAGGAAGGAGCGGGGCCTTCCCTACGAGCAGTACTTC. It codes for CASRKERGLPYEQYF.

This clonotype has a count of ten or more. The J gene is TRBJ2-4, the V gene TRBV7-9, with no clear D. The germline V and J ends were trimmed by 2 bases and 2 bases, with 7 bases remaining between them. This CDR3 comprises 14 residues. Germline V gene lookup returns CDR1 SEHNR and CDR2 FQNEAQ (reference sequence). The CDR3 loop is CASSLSTTKNIQYF. In DNA, the CDR3 is TGTGCCAGCAGCTTATCTACTACCAAAAACATTCAGTACTTC.

The table lists this clonotype with many counts. The rearrangement joins TRBV12-3 or TRBV12-4 to TRBJ1-2; no reliable D call. This CDR3 spans 16 amino acids. The V gene lost 1 base and the J gene lost 2 bases, with 14 bases spanning the gap. The CDR3 sequence is CASSLVNLMGNYGYTF. The DNA for the CDR3 is TGTGCCAGCAGTTTAGTGAACCTAATGGGCAACTATGGCTACACCTTC.

This clonotype was seen just once. A clone one base away is much larger, so this may be a read error. The chain links TRBV3-1 to TRBJ1-1, with unresolved D. V lost 4 bases to trimming and J lost 4 bases, with 10 bases between them. Germline V gives CDR1 LGHDT, CDR2 YNNKEL (reference sequence). CDR3 size: 13 residues. The CDR3: CASSRVSATEAFF. CDR3 bases: TGTGCCAGCAGCCGAGTCTCCGCCACTGAAGCTTTCTTT. Using reference TRBV3-1 and TRBJ1-1 for the parts outside the CDR3, the full variable domain is DTAVSQTPKYLVTQMGNDKSIKCEQNLGHDTMYWYKQDSKKFLKIMFSYNNKELIINETVPNRFSPKSPDKAHLNLHINSLELGDSAVYFCASSRVSATEAFFGQGTRLTVV.

This clonotype was picked up many times. In DNA, the CDR3 is TGCAGTGCTGGAGGACTAGCGGGAGTTAGCTCCTACGAGCAGTACTTC. Translated, it gives CSAGGLAGVSSYEQYF. V and J are TRBV20-1 and TRBJ2-7, with 13 bases identical to TRBD2. CDR3 size: 16 residues. Unmatched junction bases numbered 7, after V lost 5 bases and J lost 0 bases. Germline CDR1 is DFQATT and CDR2 is SNEGSKA (reference sequence).

This clonotype was found many times. This rearrangement joins TRBV12-5 to TRBJ1-5; D gene uncertain. The germline V gene encodes CDR1 LGHNT and CDR2 FRNRAP. The CDR3 runs to 15 residues. Trimming took 0 bases from V and 5 from J, leaving 11 bases between them. The CDR3, as DNA: TGTGCTAGTGGTTTGGTACGGGGTCGCGATCAGCCCCAGCATTTT. Translating it yields CASGLVRGRDQPQHF.